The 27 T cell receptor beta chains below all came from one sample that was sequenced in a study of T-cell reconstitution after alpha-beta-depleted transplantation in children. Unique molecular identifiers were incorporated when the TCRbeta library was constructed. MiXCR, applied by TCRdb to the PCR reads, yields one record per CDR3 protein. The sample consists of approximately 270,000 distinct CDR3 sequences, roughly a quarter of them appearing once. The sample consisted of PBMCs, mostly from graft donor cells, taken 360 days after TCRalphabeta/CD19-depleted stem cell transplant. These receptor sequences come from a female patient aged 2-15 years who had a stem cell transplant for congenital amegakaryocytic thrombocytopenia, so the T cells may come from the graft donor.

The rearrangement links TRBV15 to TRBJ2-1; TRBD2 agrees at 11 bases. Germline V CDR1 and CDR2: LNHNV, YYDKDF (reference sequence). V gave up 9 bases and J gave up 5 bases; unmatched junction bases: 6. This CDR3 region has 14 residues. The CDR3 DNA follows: TGTGCCACGCGACTAGCGGGGCGCGACAATGAGCAGTTCTTC. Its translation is CATRLAGRDNEQFF. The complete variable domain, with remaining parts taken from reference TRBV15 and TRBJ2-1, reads DAMVIQNPRYQVTQFGKPVTLSCSQTLNHNVMYWYQQKSSQAPKLLFHYYDKDFNNEADTPDNFQSRRPNTSFCFLDIRSPGLGDTAMYLCATRLAGRDNEQFFGPGTRLTVL.

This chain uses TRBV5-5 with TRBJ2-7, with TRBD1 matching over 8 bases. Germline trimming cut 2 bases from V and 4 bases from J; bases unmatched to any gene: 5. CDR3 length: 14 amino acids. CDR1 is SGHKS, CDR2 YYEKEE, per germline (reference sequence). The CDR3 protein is CASSFGQGIYEQYF. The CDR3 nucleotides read TGTGCCAGCAGCTTCGGACAGGGAATTTACGAGCAGTACTTC.

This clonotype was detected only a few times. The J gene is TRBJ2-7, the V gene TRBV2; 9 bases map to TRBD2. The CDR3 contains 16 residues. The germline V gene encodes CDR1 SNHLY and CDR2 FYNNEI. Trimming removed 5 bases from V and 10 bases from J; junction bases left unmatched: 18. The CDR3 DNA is TGTGCCAGCAGTCCTACCTTTCTCTATAGCGGGAGTGATCAGTACTTC. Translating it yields CASSPTFLYSGSDQYF.

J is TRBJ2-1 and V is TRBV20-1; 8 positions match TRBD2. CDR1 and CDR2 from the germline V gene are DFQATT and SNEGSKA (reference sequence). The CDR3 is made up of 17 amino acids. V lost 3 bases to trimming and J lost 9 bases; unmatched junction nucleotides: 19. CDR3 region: CSASGRSGGGPKPEQFF. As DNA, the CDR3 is TGCAGTGCTAGTGGACGGTCGGGCGGGGGGCCGAAGCCTGAGCAGTTCTTC.

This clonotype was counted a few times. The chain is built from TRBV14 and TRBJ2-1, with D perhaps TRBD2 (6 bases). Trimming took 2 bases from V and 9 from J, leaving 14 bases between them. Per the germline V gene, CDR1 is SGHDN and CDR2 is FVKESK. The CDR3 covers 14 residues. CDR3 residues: CASSQQTSSLEQFF. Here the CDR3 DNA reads TGTGCCAGCAGCCAACAAACTAGCTCCCTTGAGCAGTTCTTC. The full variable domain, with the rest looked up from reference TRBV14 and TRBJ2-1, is EAGVTQFPSHSVIEKGQTVTLRCDPISGHDNLYWYRRVMGKEIKFLLHFVKESKQDESGMPNNRFLAERTGGTYSTLKVQPAELEDSGVYFCASSQQTSSLEQFFGPGTRLTVL.

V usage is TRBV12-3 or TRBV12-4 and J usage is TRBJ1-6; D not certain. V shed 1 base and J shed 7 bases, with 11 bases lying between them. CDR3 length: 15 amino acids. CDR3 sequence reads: CASSLGPEMNSPLHF. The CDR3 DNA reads TGTGCCAGCAGTTTAGGTCCAGAAATGAATTCACCCCTCCACTTT.

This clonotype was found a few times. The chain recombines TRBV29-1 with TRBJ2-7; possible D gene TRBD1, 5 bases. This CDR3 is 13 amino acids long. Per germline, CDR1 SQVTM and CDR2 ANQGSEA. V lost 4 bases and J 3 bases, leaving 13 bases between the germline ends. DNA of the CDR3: TGCAGCGTTGCAGGGATTACTTACTACGAGCAGTACTTC. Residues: CSVAGITYYEQYF.

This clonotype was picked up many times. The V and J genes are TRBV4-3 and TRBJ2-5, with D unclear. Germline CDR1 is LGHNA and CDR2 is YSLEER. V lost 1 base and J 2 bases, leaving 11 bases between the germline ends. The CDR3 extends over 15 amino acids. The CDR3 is CASSQALIRQETQYF. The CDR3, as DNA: TGCGCCAGCAGCCAAGCTTTAATTCGGCAAGAGACCCAGTACTTC.

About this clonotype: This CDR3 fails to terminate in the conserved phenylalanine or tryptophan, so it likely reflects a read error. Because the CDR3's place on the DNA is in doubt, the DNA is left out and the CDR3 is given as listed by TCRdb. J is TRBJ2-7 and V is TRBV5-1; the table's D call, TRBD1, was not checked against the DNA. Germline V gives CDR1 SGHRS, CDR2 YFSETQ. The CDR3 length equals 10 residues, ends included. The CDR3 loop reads CASSLIRQGL.

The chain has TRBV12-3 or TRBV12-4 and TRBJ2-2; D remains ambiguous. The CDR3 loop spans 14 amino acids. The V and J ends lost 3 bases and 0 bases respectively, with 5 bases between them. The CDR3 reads CASSFYPNTGELFF. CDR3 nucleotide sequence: TGTGCCAGCAGTTTTTACCCGAACACCGGGGAGCTGTTTTTT.

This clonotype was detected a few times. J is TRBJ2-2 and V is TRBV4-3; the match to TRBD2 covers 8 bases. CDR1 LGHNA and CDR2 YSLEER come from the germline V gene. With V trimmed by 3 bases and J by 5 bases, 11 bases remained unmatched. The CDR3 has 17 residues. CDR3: CASSQVPGGRKTGELFF. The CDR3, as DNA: TGCGCCAGCAGCCAGGTCCCCGGCGGGAGGAAAACCGGGGAGCTGTTTTTT.

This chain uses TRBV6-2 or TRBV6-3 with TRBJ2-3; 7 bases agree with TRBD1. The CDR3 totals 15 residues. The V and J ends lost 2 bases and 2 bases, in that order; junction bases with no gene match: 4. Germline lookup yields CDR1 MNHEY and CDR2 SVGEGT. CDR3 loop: CASSYRGQNTDTQYF. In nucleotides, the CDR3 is TGTGCCAGCAGTTACAGGGGACAGAACACAGATACGCAGTATTTT.

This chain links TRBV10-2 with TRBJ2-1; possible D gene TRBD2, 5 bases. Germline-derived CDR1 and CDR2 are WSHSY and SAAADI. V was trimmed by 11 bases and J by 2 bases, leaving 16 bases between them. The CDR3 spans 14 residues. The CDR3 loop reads CAVGGAAPYNEQFF. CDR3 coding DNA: TGCGCCGTCGGAGGAGCGGCACCCTACAATGAGCAGTTCTTC.

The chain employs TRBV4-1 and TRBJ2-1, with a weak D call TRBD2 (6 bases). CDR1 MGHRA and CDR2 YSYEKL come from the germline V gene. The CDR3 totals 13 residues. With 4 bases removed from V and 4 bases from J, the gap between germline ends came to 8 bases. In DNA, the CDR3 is TGCGCCAGCAGCCGGGGACTTTACAATGAGCAGTTCTTC. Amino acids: CASSRGLYNEQFF.

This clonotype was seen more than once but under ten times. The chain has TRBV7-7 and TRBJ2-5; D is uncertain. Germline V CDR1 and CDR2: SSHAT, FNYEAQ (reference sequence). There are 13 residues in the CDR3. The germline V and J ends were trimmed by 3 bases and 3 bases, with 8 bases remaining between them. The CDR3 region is CASSLSPKETQYF. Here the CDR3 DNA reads TGTGCCAGCAGCTTGTCGCCGAAAGAGACCCAGTACTTC.

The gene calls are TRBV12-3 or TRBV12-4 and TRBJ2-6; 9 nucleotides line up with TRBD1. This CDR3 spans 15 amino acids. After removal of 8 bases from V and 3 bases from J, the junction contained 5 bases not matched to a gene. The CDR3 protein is CASHRGLFGANVLTF. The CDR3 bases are TGTGCCAGCCACAGGGGGCTGTTTGGGGCCAACGTCCTGACTTTC.

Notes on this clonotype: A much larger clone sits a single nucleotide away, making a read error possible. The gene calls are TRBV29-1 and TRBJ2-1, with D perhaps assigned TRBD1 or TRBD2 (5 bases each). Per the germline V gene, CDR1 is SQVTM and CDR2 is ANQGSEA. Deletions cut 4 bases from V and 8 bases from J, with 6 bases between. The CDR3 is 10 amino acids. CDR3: CSVGDDEQFF. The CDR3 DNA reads TGCAGCGTTGGGGACGATGAGCAGTTCTTC.

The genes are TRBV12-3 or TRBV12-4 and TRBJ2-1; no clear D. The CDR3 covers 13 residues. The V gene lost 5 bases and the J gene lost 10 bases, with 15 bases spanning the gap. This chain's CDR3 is CASSTNDGSEQFF. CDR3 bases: TGTGCCAGCAGTACCAATGATGGGTCGGAGCAGTTCTTC.

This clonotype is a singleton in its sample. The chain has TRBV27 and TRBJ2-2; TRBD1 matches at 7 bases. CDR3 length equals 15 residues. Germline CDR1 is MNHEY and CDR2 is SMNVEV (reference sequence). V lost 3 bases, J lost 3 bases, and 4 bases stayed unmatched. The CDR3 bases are TGTGCCAGCAGTTTCGGTACAGGGGACACCGGGGAGCTGTTTTTT. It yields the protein CASSFGTGDTGELFF.

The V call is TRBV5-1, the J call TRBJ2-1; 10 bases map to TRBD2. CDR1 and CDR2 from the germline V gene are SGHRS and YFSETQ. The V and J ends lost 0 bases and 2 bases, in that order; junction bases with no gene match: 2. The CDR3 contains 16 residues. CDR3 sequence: CASSLVAGGTYNEQFF. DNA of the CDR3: TGCGCCAGCAGCTTGGTAGCGGGAGGCACCTACAATGAGCAGTTCTTC.

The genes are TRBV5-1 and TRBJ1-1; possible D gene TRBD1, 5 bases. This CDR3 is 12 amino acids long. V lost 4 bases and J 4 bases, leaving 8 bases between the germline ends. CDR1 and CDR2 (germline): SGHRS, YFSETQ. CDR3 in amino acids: CASSLQGTEAFF. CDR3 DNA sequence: TGCGCCAGCAGCCTGCAGGGCACTGAAGCTTTCTTT. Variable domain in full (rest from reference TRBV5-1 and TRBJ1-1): KAGVTQTPRYLIKTRGQQVTLSCSPISGHRSVSWYQQTPGQGLQFLFEYFSETQRNKGNFPGRFSGRQFSNSRSEMNVSTLELGDSALYLCASSLQGTEAFFGQGTRLTVV.

CDR3 sequence: CASSQDYTAYEQYF. The CDR3 DNA is TGCGCCAGCAGCCAAGATTACACAGCTTACGAGCAGTACTTC. V is TRBV4-1 and J is TRBJ2-7; D gene ambiguous. The germline V and J ends were trimmed by 0 bases and 4 bases, with 10 bases remaining between them. Germline V gene data show CDR1 as MGHRA and CDR2 as YSYEKL. The CDR3 is 14 amino acids.

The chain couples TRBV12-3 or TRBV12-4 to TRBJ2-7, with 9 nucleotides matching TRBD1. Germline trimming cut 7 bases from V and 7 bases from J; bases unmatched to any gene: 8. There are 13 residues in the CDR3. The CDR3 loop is CASNRGLTREQYF. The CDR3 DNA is TGTGCCAGCAACAGGGGGCTTACGAGGGAGCAGTACTTC.

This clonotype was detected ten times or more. CDR3 bases: TGCGCCAGCAGCACGACCCCCAGGGGGCTGGCCGGTGAAGCTTTCTTT. It is translated as CASSTTPRGLAGEAFF. V is TRBV5-1 and J is TRBJ1-1; 8 bases align to TRBD1. With 4 bases clipped from V and 7 bases from J, the junction kept 15 bases outside the gene matches. This CDR3 contains 16 residues. Germline assignment: CDR1 SGHRS and CDR2 YFSETQ.

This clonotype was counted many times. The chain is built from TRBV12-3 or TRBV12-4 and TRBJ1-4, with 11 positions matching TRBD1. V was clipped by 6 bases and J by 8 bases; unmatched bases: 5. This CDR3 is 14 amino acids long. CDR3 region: CASSPGQGGEKLFF. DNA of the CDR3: TGTGCCAGCAGCCCGGGACAGGGGGGCGAAAAACTGTTTTTT.

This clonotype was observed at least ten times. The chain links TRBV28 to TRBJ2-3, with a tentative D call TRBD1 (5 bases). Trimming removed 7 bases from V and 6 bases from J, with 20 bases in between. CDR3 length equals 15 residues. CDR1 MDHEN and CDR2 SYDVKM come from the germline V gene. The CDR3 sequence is CASTERTLTWDTQYF. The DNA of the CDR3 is TGTGCCAGCACCGAAAGGACACTTACCTGGGATACGCAGTATTTT.

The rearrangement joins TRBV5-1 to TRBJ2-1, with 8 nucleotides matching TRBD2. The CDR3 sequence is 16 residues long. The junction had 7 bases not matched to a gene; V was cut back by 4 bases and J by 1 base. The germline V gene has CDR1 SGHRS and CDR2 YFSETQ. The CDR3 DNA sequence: TGCGCCAGCAGCACTAGCGGTGGTGGATCCTACAATGAGCAGTTCTTC. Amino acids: CASSTSGGGSYNEQFF.